These 21 T cell receptor beta chains share one sample of origin, sequenced in a study of spatial heterogeneity in lung cancer. TCRdb passed the 5' RACE reads through MiXCR, listing each CDR3 protein once. This repertoire shows some 100,000 distinct CDR3 sequences, around 9% found once; its top ten account for around 7%. Time point of the sample: sample taken at primary tumor resection. Unsorted tumor, nontumor lung tissue or cryopreserved PBMC supplied the whole RNA. Sequenced here: PBMCs, sampled at surgery. Source of these receptors: a male donor with early-stage non-small cell lung cancer.

This clonotype has ten or more counts. The rearrangement links TRBV7-2 to TRBJ2-5; D gene ambiguous. The CDR3 runs to 11 residues. Germline V gene data show CDR1 as SGHTA and CDR2 as FQGNSA. The ends were cut back, 3 bases at V and 5 bases at J, with 4 bases in the middle. CDR3 residues: CASSFKETQYF. The CDR3 DNA is TGTGCCAGCAGCTTCAAGGAGACCCAGTACTTC.

The chain joins TRBV7-8 to TRBJ2-2; D perhaps matches TRBD2 (5 bases). The CDR3 runs to 15 residues. Germline CDR1 reads SGHVS; CDR2 reads FQNEAQ. Between the trimmed V and J ends, which lost 2 bases and 5 bases, there was a span of 12 bases. CDR3 DNA sequence: TGTGCCAGCAGCTTAATGGGAGCCCAGACCGGGGAGCTGTTTTTT. Protein: CASSLMGAQTGELFF.

This clonotype was detected only a few times. This sequence joins TRBV11-2 and TRBJ1-5; possibly TRBD1 for D (5 bases). CDR1 is SGHAT, CDR2 FQNNGV, per germline. The CDR3 runs 14 residues. The V and J ends lost 1 base and 5 bases respectively, with 9 bases between them. The CDR3 DNA follows: TGTGCCAGCAGCTTAGGAACGGGGGATCAGCCCCAGCATTTT. Translating gives CASSLGTGDQPQHF.

At least ten counts were recorded for this clonotype. The CDR3 loop is CASSRDLNEKLFF. The CDR3 region has the DNA TGCGCCAGCAGCCGGGACTTAAATGAAAAACTGTTTTTT. The chain uses TRBV4-3 and TRBJ1-4; a possible D gene is TRBD1 (5 bases). The CDR3 spans 13 residues. Trimming took 4 bases from V and 5 from J, leaving 8 bases between them. Germline CDR1 LGHNA, CDR2 YSLEER.

The chain couples TRBV2 to TRBJ2-1; no firm D call. The CDR3 extends over 11 amino acids. V lost 2 bases and J lost 10, with 6 bases in between. Looked up from germline, CDR1 is SNHLY and CDR2 is FYNNEI. DNA for the CDR3: TGTGCCAGCAGTGAATCTGTGGAGCAGTTCTTC. Amino acids: CASSESVEQFF. Using reference TRBV2 and TRBJ2-1 for the parts outside the CDR3, the full variable domain is EPEVTQTPSHQVTQMGQEVILRCVPISNHLYFYWYRQILGQKVEFLVSFYNNEISEKSEIFDDQFSVERPDGSNFTLKIRSTKLEDSAMYFCASSESVEQFFGPGTRLTVL.

This clonotype came up many times. V gene TRBV27 combines with J gene TRBJ2-1; D is uncertain. The CDR3 is 14 amino acids. V lost 5 bases and J 0 bases, leaving 8 bases between the germline ends. Germline V gene data show CDR1 as MNHEY and CDR2 as SMNVEV (reference sequence). CDR3 DNA sequence: TGTGCCAGCAGTCGCTTTACCTCCTACAATGAGCAGTTCTTC. Translating it yields CASSRFTSYNEQFF.

This clonotype ranks as medium-sized. The chain has TRBV7-2 and TRBJ2-7, with 8 positions matching TRBD1. The length of the CDR3 is 15 residues. Trimming at V came to 2 bases and at J to 0 bases, leaving 3 bases not matched to a gene. The V gene's germline CDR1 is SGHTA and CDR2 FQGNSA. CDR3 sequence (DNA): TGTGCCAGCAGCTTACAGGGGGCCAACTCCTACGAGCAGTACTTC. Its translation is CASSLQGANSYEQYF.

This clonotype was detected many times. V is TRBV20-1 and J is TRBJ2-3; 12 bases align to TRBD2. V shed 0 bases, J shed 2 bases, and the junction held 9 bases outside the gene matches. CDR3 size: 18 residues. The germline CDR1 and CDR2 sequences are DFQATT and SNEGSKA (reference sequence). Written as DNA, the CDR3 is TGCAGTGCTAGAGACCCCGCTCTAGCGGGAGGGCCCACAGATACGCAGTATTTT. Encoded protein: CSARDPALAGGPTDTQYF.

This rearrangement joins TRBV29-1 to TRBJ1-2, with D perhaps TRBD1 (5 bases). Germline V gene lookup returns CDR1 SQVTM and CDR2 ANQGSEA. Between the trimmed V and J ends, which lost 1 base and 12 bases, there was a span of 15 bases. The CDR3 sequence is 12 residues long. The CDR3 coding sequence is TGCAGCGTTGAAGCCCCCCAGGGCGCTGACACCTTC. Protein sequence: CSVEAPQGADTF.

This clonotype was picked up many times. The V gene is TRBV6-1, the J gene TRBJ1-4, with 7 bases that match TRBD1. Unmatched junction bases numbered 13, after V lost 11 bases and J lost 7 bases. Germline lookup yields CDR1 MNHNS and CDR2 SASEGT. The length of the CDR3 is 14 residues. This CDR3 is CAGSGGQRGEKLFF. Written as DNA, the CDR3 is TGTGCCGGGTCTGGGGGACAGAGGGGTGAAAAACTGTTTTTT.

This clonotype was seen only a few times. The chain joins TRBV20-1 to TRBJ1-5, with unresolved D. The CDR3 has 14 residues. The germline gives CDR1 DFQATT, CDR2 SNEGSKA (reference sequence). V lost 6 bases and J lost 3, with 15 bases in between. The CDR3 bases are TGCAGTGCCAGAACGCAGGCTCCCAATCAGCCCCAGCATTTT. This codes for CSARTQAPNQPQHF.

CDR3 loop: CATSDFDQPQHF. Here the CDR3 DNA reads TGTGCCACCAGTGATTTCGATCAGCCCCAGCATTTT. The chain has TRBV24-1 and TRBJ1-5, with D hard to call. This CDR3 comprises 12 residues. Trimming took off 1 base at V and 5 bases at J, with 2 bases between the two ends. The V gene's germline CDR1 is KGHDR and CDR2 SFDVKD.

Only a few counts were recorded for this clonotype. J is TRBJ1-2 and V is TRBV10-3; tentatively, D is TRBD1 (5 bases). Germline assignment: CDR1 ENHRY and CDR2 SYGVKD. V dropped 0 bases and J dropped 0 bases, with 11 bases sitting between them. The CDR3 is 16 amino acids. The CDR3, as DNA: TGTGCCATCAGTGAGTCCCGGGACGGTTCTAACTATGGCTACACCTTC. Its translation is CAISESRDGSNYGYTF.

This clonotype was picked up many times. V is TRBV7-3 and J is TRBJ2-3, with 10 bases that match TRBD2. Germline CDR1 SGHTA, CDR2 FQGTGA. The trim removed 1 base at V and 1 base at J, leaving 8 bases unmatched. The CDR3 sequence is 18 residues long. The CDR3 coding sequence is TGTGCCAGCAGCTTAAGAGCTAGCGGGGGTCTTGGCACAGATACGCAGTATTTT. Protein sequence: CASSLRASGGLGTDTQYF.

The genes are TRBV29-1 and TRBJ2-4; 13 bases map to TRBD2. Per germline, CDR1 SQVTM and CDR2 ANQGSEA. Losses at the gene ends were 7 bases for V and 8 bases for J; bases not matched to a gene: 8. The CDR3 length is 14 residues. The CDR3 region has the DNA TGCAGCGGAACTAGCGGGAGGGCCGGGGACATTCAGTACTTC. This codes for CSGTSGRAGDIQYF.

The rearrangement links TRBV7-3 to TRBJ2-5; a possible D gene is TRBD2 (6 bases). V dropped 1 base and J dropped 2 bases, with 11 bases sitting between them. There are 15 residues in the CDR3. From germline, CDR1 is SGHTA and CDR2 FQGTGA. CDR3 loop: CASSLMASEQETQYF. DNA of the CDR3: TGTGCCAGCAGCTTAATGGCTAGCGAACAAGAGACCCAGTACTTC.

The table lists this clonotype with many counts. The chain carries TRBV29-1 and TRBJ2-3, with 10 bases fitting TRBD2. V lost 5 bases and J lost 0; bases outside the gene matches: 5. The V gene's germline CDR1 is SQVTM and CDR2 ANQGSEA. This CDR3 region has 15 residues. In DNA form, the CDR3 reads TGCAGCGTTATACTAGCGGGGTTTAGCACAGATACGCAGTATTTT. This codes for CSVILAGFSTDTQYF.

This clonotype turned up a few times. The J gene is TRBJ2-7, the V gene TRBV29-1, with D possibly TRBD1 on 6 matching bases. V gave up 5 bases and J gave up 5 bases, with 13 bases separating them. The germline gives CDR1 SQVTM, CDR2 ANQGSEA. The length of the CDR3 is 12 residues. The chain's CDR3 is CSVNRGINEQYF. The CDR3 region has the DNA TGCAGCGTTAATAGGGGGATCAACGAGCAGTACTTC.

This chain uses TRBV6-2 or TRBV6-3 with TRBJ2-7, with D possibly being TRBD1 or TRBD2 (6 bases each). V dropped 0 bases and J dropped 4 bases, with 16 bases sitting between them. Germline CDR1 reads MNHEY; CDR2 reads SVGEGT. This CDR3 spans 16 amino acids. The chain's CDR3 is CASSYSSGGERYEQYF. The CDR3 DNA sequence: TGTGCCAGCAGTTACTCGTCCGGGGGCGAAAGATACGAGCAGTACTTC.

Only a few counts were recorded for this clonotype. The V call is TRBV5-5, the J call TRBJ1-5; 7 bases fit TRBD1. Germline V gene lookup returns CDR1 SGHKS and CDR2 YYEKEE (reference sequence). The CDR3 contains 15 residues. V trimming: 4 bases; J trimming: 1 base; junction bases outside the gene matches: 5. The CDR3 region is CASSREQGSNQPQHF. CDR3 nucleotides: TGTGCCAGCAGCCGGGAACAGGGGAGCAATCAGCCCCAGCATTTT.

This clonotype was detected only a few times. V usage is TRBV27 and J usage is TRBJ2-3; perhaps TRBD2 as D (5 bases). CDR1 is MNHEY and CDR2 is SMNVEV in the germline V gene (reference sequence). Trimming took 0 bases from V and 5 from J, leaving 9 bases between them. This CDR3 region has 14 residues. CDR3 DNA sequence: TGTGCCAGCAGTTTATCGAAACGGGGAGATACGCAGTATTTT. This gives the protein CASSLSKRGDTQYF.